This entry concerns a single TCR beta chain. The source of the sample is a study of response to subunit inactivated influenza vaccine. Using its own MiXCR run on the RT-PCR reads, TCRdb lists one record per CDR3 protein. This table has just over 300,000 distinct CDR3 sequences, 20% to 25% appearing once. The sequence came from a man aged 45 to 75 who received an inactivated influenza vaccine. This sample comprised PBMCs from blood, obtained less than 22 months after vaccination.

Written as DNA, the CDR3 is TGCGCCAGCAGCGTGGGGACAGGGGGCGGCGAGCAGTACTTC. It encodes CASSVGTGGGEQYF. This chain joins TRBV5-1 and TRBJ2-7; 12 nucleotides agree with TRBD1. The junction had 5 bases not matched to a gene; V was cut back by 4 bases and J by 6 bases. The germline V gene has CDR1 SGHRS and CDR2 YFSETQ. The CDR3 runs 14 residues.